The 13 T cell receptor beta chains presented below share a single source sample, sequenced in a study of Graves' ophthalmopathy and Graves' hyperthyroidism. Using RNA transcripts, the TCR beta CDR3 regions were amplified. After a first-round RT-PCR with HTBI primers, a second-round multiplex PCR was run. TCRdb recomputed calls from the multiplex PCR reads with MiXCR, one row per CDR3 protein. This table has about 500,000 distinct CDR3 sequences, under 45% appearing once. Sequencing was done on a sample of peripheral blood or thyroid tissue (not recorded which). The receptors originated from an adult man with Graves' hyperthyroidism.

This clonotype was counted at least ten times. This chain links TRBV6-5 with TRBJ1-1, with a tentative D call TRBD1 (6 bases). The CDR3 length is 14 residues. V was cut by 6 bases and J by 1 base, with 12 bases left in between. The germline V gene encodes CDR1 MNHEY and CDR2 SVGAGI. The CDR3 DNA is TGTGCCAGCAGACCCATAGGGGGGAACACTGAAGCTTTCTTT. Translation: CASRPIGGNTEAFF.

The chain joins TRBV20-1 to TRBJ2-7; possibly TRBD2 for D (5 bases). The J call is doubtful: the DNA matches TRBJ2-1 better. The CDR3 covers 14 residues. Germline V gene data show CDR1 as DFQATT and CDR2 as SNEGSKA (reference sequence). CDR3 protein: CSARSGSGYNEQFF. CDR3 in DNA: TGCAGTGCTAGGTCTGGGAGTGGGTACAATGAGCAGTTCTTC.

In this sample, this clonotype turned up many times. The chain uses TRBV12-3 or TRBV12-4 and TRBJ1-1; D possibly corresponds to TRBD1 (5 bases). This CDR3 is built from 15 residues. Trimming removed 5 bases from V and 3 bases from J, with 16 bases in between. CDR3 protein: CASSLNRMGHTEAFF. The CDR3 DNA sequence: TGTGCCAGCAGTCTGAACCGAATGGGGCACACTGAAGCTTTCTTT.

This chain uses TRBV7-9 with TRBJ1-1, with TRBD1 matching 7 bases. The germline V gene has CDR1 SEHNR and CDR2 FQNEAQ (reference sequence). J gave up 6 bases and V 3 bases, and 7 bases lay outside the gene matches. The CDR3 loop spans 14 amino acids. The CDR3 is CASSFRDRRAEAFF. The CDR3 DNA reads TGTGCCAGCAGCTTCCGGGACAGAAGGGCTGAAGCTTTCTTT.

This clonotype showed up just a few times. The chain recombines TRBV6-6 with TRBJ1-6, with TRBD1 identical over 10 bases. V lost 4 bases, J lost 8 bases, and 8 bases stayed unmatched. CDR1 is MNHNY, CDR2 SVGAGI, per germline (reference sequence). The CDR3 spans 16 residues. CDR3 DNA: TGTGCCAGCAGTTCTAGTGGGGGACAGGGGTATTCACCCCTCCACTTT. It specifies CASSSSGGQGYSPLHF.

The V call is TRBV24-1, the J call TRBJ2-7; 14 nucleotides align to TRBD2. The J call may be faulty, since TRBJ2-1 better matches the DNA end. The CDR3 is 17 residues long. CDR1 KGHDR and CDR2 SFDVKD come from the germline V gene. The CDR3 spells CATSDPGTSGSGNEQFF. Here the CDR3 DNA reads TGTGCCACCAGTGACCCCGGGACTAGCGGGAGCGGTAATGAGCAGTTCTTC.

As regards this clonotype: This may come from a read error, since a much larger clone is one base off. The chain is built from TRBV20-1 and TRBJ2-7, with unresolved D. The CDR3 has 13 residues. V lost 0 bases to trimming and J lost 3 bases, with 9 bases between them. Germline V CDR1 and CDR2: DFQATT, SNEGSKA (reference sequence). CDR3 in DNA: TGCAGTGCTAGAGACCCCTCCGACTACGAGCAGTACTTC. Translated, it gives CSARDPSDYEQYF.

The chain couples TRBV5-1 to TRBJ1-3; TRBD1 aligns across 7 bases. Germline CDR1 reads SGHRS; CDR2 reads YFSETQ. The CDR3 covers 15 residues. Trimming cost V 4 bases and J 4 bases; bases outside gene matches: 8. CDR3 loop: CASSPQGDTGNTIYF. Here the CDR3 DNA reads TGCGCCAGCAGCCCGCAGGGGGATACGGGAAACACCATATATTTT.

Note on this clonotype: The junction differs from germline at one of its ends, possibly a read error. The CDR3 coding sequence is TGTGCCGGCAGCCTGGGACTAGCGGGAATCTACGAGCAGTACTTC. This codes for CAGSLGLAGIYEQYF. The chain links TRBV7-6 to TRBJ2-7; 13 nucleotides match TRBD2. CDR1 SGHVS and CDR2 FNYEAQ come from the germline V gene. The CDR3 runs 15 residues. Filled out from reference TRBV7-6 and TRBJ2-7, the complete variable domain reads GAGVSQSPRYKVTKRGQDVALRCDPISGHVSLYWYRQALGQGPEFLTYFNYEAQQDKSGLPNDRFSAERPEGSISTLTIQRTEQRDSAMYRCAGSLGLAGIYEQYFGPGTRLTVT.

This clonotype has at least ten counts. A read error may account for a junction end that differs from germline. The CDR3 is CASSPGTSGVYEQYF. The CDR3 DNA reads as TGTGCTAGCAGCCCCGGGACTAGCGGGGTCTACGAGCAGTACTTC. The chain uses TRBV7-7 and TRBJ2-7; TRBD2 agrees at 13 bases. Germline loops: CDR1 SSHAT, CDR2 FNYEAQ (reference sequence). The CDR3 consists of 15 residues.

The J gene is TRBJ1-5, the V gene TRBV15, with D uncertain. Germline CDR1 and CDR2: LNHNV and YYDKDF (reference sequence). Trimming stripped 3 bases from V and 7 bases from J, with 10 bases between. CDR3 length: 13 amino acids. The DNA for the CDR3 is TGTGCCACCAGCAGCCCCCCATTCCAGCCCCAGCATTTT. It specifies CATSSPPFQPQHF.

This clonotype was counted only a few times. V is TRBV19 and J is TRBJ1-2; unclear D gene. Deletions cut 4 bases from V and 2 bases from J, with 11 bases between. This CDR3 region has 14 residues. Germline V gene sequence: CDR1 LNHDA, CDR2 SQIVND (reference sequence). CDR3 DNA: TGTGCCAGTAGTACCCCGGGGTACAACTATGGCTACACCTTC. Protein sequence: CASSTPGYNYGYTF.

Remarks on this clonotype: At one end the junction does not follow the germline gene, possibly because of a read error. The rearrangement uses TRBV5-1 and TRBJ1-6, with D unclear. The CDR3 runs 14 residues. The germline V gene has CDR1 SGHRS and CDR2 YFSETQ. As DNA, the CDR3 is TGTGCCAGCAGTCGGGAGTTGGAAAAGTCACCCCTCCACTTT. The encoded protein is CASSRELEKSPLHF.